The rows below give T cell receptor beta chains drawn from one sample of a study of cytomegalovirus exposure and HLA in healthy donors. Profiled with immunoSEQ multiplex PCR; TCRdb holds only in-frame clones, not every one. Of roughly 130,000 clones listed, about 90% are singletons. The sequencing sample was made of PBMCs. The source is a man aged 30 to 39 in good health and CMV-seronegative. Each CDR3 is given with its conserved first and last residue. The D gene is left open where the match is weak. Clone size is shown for a subset of rows, as once, few, many or a class of expanded clone.

>TRBV27|.|TRBJ1-2|TRBD1
CASSPYYTGQLAYGYTF
TGTGCCAGCAGTCCATACTACACGGGACAGCTTGCCTATGGCTACACCTTC
>TRBV18|.|TRBJ1-2|.
CASSPPSGGYGYTF
TGTGCCAGCTCACCACCGTCGGGGGGTTATGGCTACACCTTC
>TRBV11-2|once|TRBJ2-1|TRBD2
CASSLEAGGPNEQFF
TGTGCCAGCAGCTTAGAAGCGGGAGGGCCGAATGAGCAGTTCTTC
>TRBV9|.|TRBJ2-2|.
CASSVDRSVAETGELFF
TGTGCCAGCAGCGTAGATCGCTCGGTAGCGGAAACCGGGGAGCTGTTTTTT
>TRBV5-4|.|TRBJ2-1|TRBD2
CASTQVAGANEQFF
TGTGCCAGCACACAGGTAGCGGGAGCCAATGAGCAGTTCTTC
>TRBV4-1|.|TRBJ2-1|TRBD2
CASSPPGLADYNEQFF
TGCGCCAGCAGCCCTCCGGGACTAGCGGATTACAATGAGCAGTTCTTC
>TRBV11-3|.|TRBJ2-7|TRBD2
CASSLDSGTYEQYF
TGTGCCAGCAGCTTAGATAGCGGGACTTACGAGCAGTACTTC
>TRBV29-1|once|TRBJ1-1|.
CSVEIAFEAFF
TGCAGCGTTGAAATAGCCTTTGAAGCTTTCTTT
>TRBV10-3|.|TRBJ2-7|.
CAISQGQRIPHEQYF
TGTGCCATCAGTCAGGGACAACGAATCCCCCACGAGCAGTACTTC
>TRBV30|.|TRBJ1-5|TRBD1
CAWSVRRTGAEQHF
TGTGCCTGGAGTGTAAGGCGGACAGGAGCTGAACAGCATTTT
>TRBV30|.|TRBJ1-1|.
CAWHLVEAFF
TGTGCCTGGCACTTGGTTGAAGCTTTCTTT
>TRBV4-1|.|TRBJ2-7|.
CASSHAMGRIYYEQYF
TGCGCCAGCAGCCATGCCATGGGGCGAATTTACTACGAGCAGTACTTC
>TRBV7-2|.|TRBJ1-3|.
CASSLSLGRGSGNTIYF
TGTGCCAGCAGCTTAAGTCTGGGGAGGGGGTCTGGAAACACCATATATTTT
>TRBV13|.|TRBJ1-2|.
CASSLTGSNYGYTF
TGTGCCAGCAGCTTAACGGGTTCTAACTATGGCTACACCTTC
>TRBV19|.|TRBJ1-1|TRBD1
CASSIGDSIPQPEAFF
TGTGCCAGTAGTATCGGGGACAGTATCCCTCAACCTGAAGCTTTCTTT
>TRBV14|.|TRBJ2-7|.
CASSQGSSLNYEQYF
TGTGCCAGCAGCCAAGGTAGCTCCCTAAACTACGAGCAGTACTTC
>TRBV4-1|.|TRBJ2-3|.
CASSQDRGGASTDTQYF
TGCGCCAGCAGCCAAGATAGGGGCGGGGCTAGCACAGATACGCAGTATTTT